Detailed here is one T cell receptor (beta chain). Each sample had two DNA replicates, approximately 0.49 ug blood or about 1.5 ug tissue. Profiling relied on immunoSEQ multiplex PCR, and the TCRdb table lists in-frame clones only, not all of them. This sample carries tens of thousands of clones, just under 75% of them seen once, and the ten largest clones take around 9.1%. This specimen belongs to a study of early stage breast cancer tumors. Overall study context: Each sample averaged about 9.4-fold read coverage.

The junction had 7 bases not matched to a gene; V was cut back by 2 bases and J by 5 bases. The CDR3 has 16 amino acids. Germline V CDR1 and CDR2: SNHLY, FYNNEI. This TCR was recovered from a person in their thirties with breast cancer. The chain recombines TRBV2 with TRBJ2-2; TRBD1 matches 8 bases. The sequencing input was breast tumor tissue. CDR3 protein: CASSELDRVFTGELFF. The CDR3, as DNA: TGTGCCAGCAGTGAACTGGACAGGGTCTTTACCGGGGAGCTGTTTTTT.